This TCR beta chain was documented in a study of T-cell memory formation after mild COVID-19. Study-wide context: The two donors had largely donor-specific TCR clusters.

Via MiXCR, TCRdb re-called the 5' RACE reads, giving one row per CDR3 protein. The table records 400,000 or so distinct CDR3 sequences, about 20% of them present only once. General study results and limits: Later expanders leaned CD4+, whereas clones that contracted between day 15 and 85 were balanced CD4/CD8. CD8+ contracting clones occupied EMRA, while CD4+ ones occupied mainly CM and EM.

This CDR3 has 12 amino acids. Germline V lookup: CDR1 SQVTM, CDR2 ANQGSEA. V was pared by 7 bases and J by 3 bases, with 10 bases between. A few counts support this clonotype. No antigen is known for it. The clonotype originates from an adult woman who had mild COVID-19 (a few samples of this study predate the infection). Cell type and time point are not known. The sample consisted of PBMCs or a T cell subset sorted from them (not recorded which). The gene calls are TRBV29-1 and TRBJ2-1; D uncertain. For the CDR3, the DNA is TGCAGCGCCGTGTTAAGCTACAATGAGCAGTTCTTC. It encodes CSAVLSYNEQFF.